Below, one TCR beta chain is given with its context. Its cognate antigen is unknown. The data stem from a study of cytotoxic CD8 clonotypes in ibrutinib-treated CLL. Profiled with immunoSEQ multiplex PCR; TCRdb holds only in-frame clones, not every one. The repertoire has 130,000 or so clones, around three quarters of them found once; the top ten carry roughly 12%. Regarding the study as a whole: Measured clonality at baseline was greater than in age-matched healthy donors and tracked with circulating CD8+ T-cell counts. Public clonotypes were uncommon and contracted or stayed stable on treatment.

The sequences come from PBMCs, collected after 12 months of ibrutinib treatment. The sequence derives from a human donor with chronic lymphocytic leukemia.

The CDR3 DNA sequence: TGCGCCAGCAGAGAGGACAGGGGAGAAAACAATGAGCAGTTCTTC. It encodes CASREDRGENNEQFF. The J gene is TRBJ2-1, the V gene TRBV10-2; 9 nucleotides agree with TRBD1. V shed 6 bases, J shed 5 bases, and the junction held 8 bases outside the gene matches. CDR1 is WSHSY and CDR2 is SAAADI in the germline V gene. This CDR3 region has 15 residues.